This T cell receptor (beta chain) was identified during a study of blood T cell repertoires in COVID-19. For the study at large: Acute and convalescent COVID-19 samples came from the United States, Italy and Spain.

V dropped 1 base and J dropped 6; count of bases not matched to a gene: 9. CDR3 length: 15 amino acids. CDR1 and CDR2 from the germline V gene are SGHNT and YYREEE (reference sequence). In the authors' methods: Nucleated cell number was recorded as an estimate derived from reference gene primer amplification. Generated by immunoSEQ multiplex PCR, the TCRdb table keeps only in-frame clones and is missing some. V, J and clone size were drawn from that table, and D and trimming were deduced from the DNA. The repertoire holds 200,000 or so clones, with 75% to 90% as singletons. The sequence came from a middle-aged woman with acute COVID-19. The source material was PBMCs or T cells enriched from blood (not recorded which). This rearrangement joins TRBV5-4 to TRBJ1-1, with 7 positions matching TRBD1. CDR3 sequence: CASSLPTGERAEAFF. The CDR3 coding sequence is TGTGCCAGCAGCTTGCCTACAGGGGAAAGGGCTGAAGCTTTCTTT.